Each of the 24 T cell receptor beta chains below was sequenced from the same sample in a study of cytomegalovirus exposure and HLA in healthy donors. Assay used: immunoSEQ multiplex PCR; TCRdb lists only in-frame clones, some missing. The sample contains over 85,000 clones, about four fifths of which appear only once. The source material was PBMCs. The receptors originated from a woman between 18 and 29 years old in good health and CMV-seropositive.

This chain uses TRBV19 with TRBJ2-3, with D perhaps matching TRBD1 (6 bases). CDR1 is LNHDA, CDR2 SQIVND, per germline (reference sequence). The CDR3 consists of 15 residues. The germline V and J ends were trimmed by 3 bases and 1 base, with 11 bases remaining between them. The CDR3 DNA reads TGTGCCAGTAGTATCCGGGACACCCGCACAGATACGCAGTATTTT. Its translation is CASSIRDTRTDTQYF. Variable domain in full (rest from reference TRBV19 and TRBJ2-3): DGGITQSPKYLFRKEGQNVTLSCEQNLNHDAMYWYRQDPGQGLRLIYYSQIVNDFQKGDIAEGYSVSREKKESFPLTVTSAQKNPTAFYLCASSIRDTRTDTQYFGPGTRLTVL.

The chain carries TRBV19 and TRBJ2-1, with a possible D match to TRBD2 (6 bases). CDR1 is LNHDA, CDR2 SQIVND, per germline (reference sequence). Trimming removed 7 bases from V and 2 bases from J, with 18 bases in between. This CDR3 has 16 residues. For the CDR3, the DNA is TGTGCCAGTACCATTGGGAGGCGGGAAGCCTACAATGAGCAGTTCTTC. This encodes CASTIGRREAYNEQFF. Combining the CDR3 with reference TRBV19 and TRBJ2-1 gives the whole variable domain DGGITQSPKYLFRKEGQNVTLSCEQNLNHDAMYWYRQDPGQGLRLIYYSQIVNDFQKGDIAEGYSVSREKKESFPLTVTSAQKNPTAFYLCASTIGRREAYNEQFFGPGTRLTVL.

The genes are TRBV7-8 and TRBJ2-2; D might be TRBD2 (6 bases). V was trimmed by 2 bases and J by 2 bases, leaving 12 bases between them. The CDR3 loop spans 16 amino acids. CDR1 and CDR2 from the germline V gene are SGHVS and FQNEAQ. The CDR3 region has the DNA TGTGCCAGCAGCTTATTAGTGCGGGGCAACACCGGGGAGCTGTTTTTT. Translating it yields CASSLLVRGNTGELFF.

As DNA, the CDR3 is TGTGCCTGGAGGTTAGCGGGGGCCAGCACAGATACGCAGTATTTT. Translated: CAWRLAGASTDTQYF. This chain links TRBV30 with TRBJ2-3; 9 bases match TRBD2. Unmatched junction bases numbered 4, after V lost 3 bases and J lost 0 bases. This CDR3 contains 15 residues. The germline gives CDR1 GTSNPN, CDR2 SVGIG (reference sequence).

This chain joins TRBV7-9 and TRBJ1-5, with 9 positions matching TRBD1. The length of the CDR3 is 15 residues. After removal of 3 bases from V and 4 bases from J, the junction contained 4 bases not matched to a gene. Germline V gene lookup returns CDR1 SEHNR and CDR2 FQNEAQ (reference sequence). In nucleotides, the CDR3 is TGTGCCAGCAGCTTTTCTGGACAGGGGAATCAGCCCCAGCATTTT. Its protein is CASSFSGQGNQPQHF.

The gene calls are TRBV19 and TRBJ2-5; 7 nucleotides line up with TRBD1. Near its end, the DNA agrees better with TRBJ2-7, so the J call may be wrong. Germline V lookup: CDR1 LNHDA, CDR2 SQIVND (reference sequence). The CDR3 length is 16 residues. This CDR3 is CASSMNPGQTTYEQYF. The CDR3 DNA is TGTGCCAGTAGTATGAACCCGGGACAGACGACCTACGAGCAGTACTTC.

The chain carries TRBV5-1 and TRBJ2-1; possibly TRBD2 for D (6 bases). Trimming stripped 1 base from V and 3 bases from J, with 8 bases between. CDR1 is SGHRS and CDR2 is YFSETQ in the germline V gene. This CDR3 has 14 residues. The CDR3 DNA is TGCGCCAGCAGCTTGAGGGACTTCTACAATGAGCAGTTCTTC. It encodes CASSLRDFYNEQFF.

V is TRBV30 and J is TRBJ1-2; D might be TRBD1 (6 bases). V was trimmed by 1 base and J by 8 bases, leaving 14 bases between them. Germline loops: CDR1 GTSNPN, CDR2 SVGIG (reference sequence). The CDR3 is 13 amino acids. The CDR3 sequence is CAWSDYNREGYTF. The CDR3 DNA reads as TGTGCCTGGAGTGATTATAACAGGGAGGGCTACACCTTC.

The chain recombines TRBV7-9 with TRBJ2-7, with 10 nucleotides matching TRBD1. Germline values: CDR1 SEHNR, CDR2 FQNEAQ (reference sequence). The CDR3 runs to 19 residues. Trimming cost V 2 bases and J 4 bases; bases outside gene matches: 17. Written as DNA, the CDR3 is TGTGCCAGCAGCTTAAAAGGGGGCCTGACAGGGGGCAAAGGTTACGAGCAGTACTTC. Translation: CASSLKGGLTGGKGYEQYF. The full variable domain, with the rest looked up from reference TRBV7-9 and TRBJ2-7, is DTGVSQNPRHKITKRGQNVTFRCDPISEHNRLYWYRQTLGQGPEFLTYFQNEAQLEKSRLLSDRFSAERPKGSFSTLEIQRTEQGDSAMYLCASSLKGGLTGGKGYEQYFGPGTRLTVT.

The rearrangement links TRBV4-3 to TRBJ2-3; TRBD2 matches at 11 bases. Germline loops: CDR1 LGHNA, CDR2 YSLEER. V lost 2 bases, J lost 1 base, and 8 bases stayed unmatched. The CDR3 contains 18 residues. The CDR3 DNA reads as TGCGCCAGCAGCCAATATAGCGGGGGGGCCCCTGGCACAGATACGCAGTATTTT. Its protein product is CASSQYSGGAPGTDTQYF.

J is TRBJ2-5 and V is TRBV27; no clear D. The germline V gene encodes CDR1 MNHEY and CDR2 SMNVEV (reference sequence). V lost 8 bases, J lost 5 bases, and 12 bases lay in between. The CDR3 sequence is 12 residues long. The CDR3 is CASGWASETQYF. The CDR3 DNA sequence: TGTGCCAGCGGCTGGGCGTCGGAGACCCAGTACTTC.

V usage is TRBV20-1 and J usage is TRBJ1-2; unclear D gene. Trimming removed 6 bases at V and 4 bases at J, with 6 bases between. Germline V lookup: CDR1 DFQATT, CDR2 SNEGSKA (reference sequence). This CDR3 contains 10 residues. The CDR3 DNA reads as TGCAGTGCCTCACTCTATGGCTACACCTTC. It encodes CSASLYGYTF.

J is TRBJ2-3 and V is TRBV6-5; 8 bases fit TRBD1. The CDR3 length is 13 residues. The germline V gene encodes CDR1 MNHEY and CDR2 SVGAGI. V was clipped by 8 bases and J by 6 bases; unmatched bases: 7. The CDR3 loop reads CASRDRRRDTQYF. DNA of the CDR3: TGTGCCAGCCGGGACAGGCGCCGGGATACGCAGTATTTT.

This clone came up once. This rearrangement joins TRBV6-1 to TRBJ1-5; possible D gene TRBD1, 5 bases. There are 13 residues in the CDR3. V dropped 4 bases and J dropped 3 bases, with 7 bases sitting between them. CDR1 and CDR2 from the germline V gene are MNHNS and SASEGT. The CDR3 loop is CASSVQANQPQHF. CDR3 in DNA: TGTGCCAGCAGTGTACAGGCCAATCAGCCCCAGCATTTT.

This clone is a singleton in its sample. The V gene is TRBV9, the J gene TRBJ1-5; TRBD1 aligns across 7 bases. This CDR3 spans 15 amino acids. The V gene's germline CDR1 is SGDLS and CDR2 YYNGEE. The trim removed 2 bases at V and 2 bases at J, leaving 4 bases unmatched. The CDR3 sequence: CASSVEGAGNQPQHF. CDR3 nucleotide sequence: TGTGCCAGCAGCGTTGAGGGGGCGGGCAATCAGCCCCAGCATTTT.

The J gene is TRBJ2-1, the V gene TRBV7-6; tentative D call: TRBD2 (6 bases). This CDR3 comprises 19 residues. Trimming stripped 0 bases from V and 4 bases from J, with 22 bases between. Per germline, CDR1 SGHVS and CDR2 FNYEAQ. In DNA, the CDR3 is TGTGCCAGCAGCTTAGCGGCCCCCGACAAAGCGGGCCCTTACAATGAGCAGTTCTTC. The encoded protein is CASSLAAPDKAGPYNEQFF.

V and J are TRBV2 and TRBJ1-1, with 7 bases matching TRBD1. With 6 bases clipped from V and 3 bases from J, the junction kept 10 bases outside the gene matches. The CDR3 is 15 residues long. In germline, CDR1 is SNHLY, CDR2 FYNNEI. This CDR3 is CASSRRAGGDTEAFF. The CDR3 region has the DNA TGTGCCAGCAGCCGAAGGGCAGGGGGTGACACTGAAGCTTTCTTT.

This sequence joins TRBV5-1 and TRBJ1-2, with a weak D call TRBD1 (5 bases). The CDR3 totals 14 residues. Germline V CDR1 and CDR2: SGHRS, YFSETQ. The germline V and J ends were trimmed by 0 bases and 8 bases, with 14 bases remaining between them. The CDR3 protein is CASSLAGNSDGYTF. DNA of the CDR3: TGCGCCAGCAGCTTGGCAGGGAATTCAGACGGCTACACCTTC.

The chain is built from TRBV28 and TRBJ1-1, with D tentatively TRBD1 (6 bases). The germline CDR1 and CDR2 sequences are MDHEN and SYDVKM. Trimming pared 3 bases from V and 0 bases from J, leaving 14 bases between. This CDR3 has 16 residues. The CDR3 DNA sequence: TGTGCCAGCAGTTTTTGGACAGAGATAATGAACACTGAAGCTTTCTTT. This codes for CASSFWTEIMNTEAFF.

V is TRBV6-4 and J is TRBJ2-7; D perhaps matches TRBD1 (5 bases). Trimming stripped 6 bases from V and 6 bases from J, with 12 bases between. The CDR3 is 12 residues long. The germline V gene has CDR1 MRHNA and CDR2 SNTAGT. Written as DNA, the CDR3 is TGTGCCAGCAGGCGGACAACTTGCGAGCAGTACTTC. This codes for CASRRTTCEQYF.

The chain employs TRBV5-6 and TRBJ1-4; 7 positions match TRBD1. This CDR3 comprises 14 residues. The germline gives CDR1 SGHDT, CDR2 YYEEEE. Trimming took 4 bases from V and 8 from J; bases not matched to a gene: 8. The CDR3: CASSDRDSLEKLFF. CDR3 DNA: TGTGCCAGCAGCGACCGGGACAGCCTCGAAAAACTGTTTTTT.

This clone was seen once. The gene calls are TRBV2 and TRBJ2-7; D call uncertain. Germline V gene data show CDR1 as SNHLY and CDR2 as FYNNEI. The V and J ends lost 7 bases and 6 bases respectively, with 7 bases between them. The CDR3 has 10 residues. Here the CDR3 DNA reads TGTGCCAGCATGGGCGTCGAGCAGTACTTC. It translates to CASMGVEQYF.

The chain couples TRBV11-2 to TRBJ1-4, with no clear D. Trimming removed 0 bases from V and 2 bases from J, with 10 bases in between. The V gene's germline CDR1 is SGHAT and CDR2 FQNNGV. The CDR3 length is 16 residues. CDR3 amino acids: CASSLDRWRTNEKLFF. CDR3 in DNA: TGTGCCAGCAGCTTAGATCGATGGAGGACTAATGAAAAACTGTTTTTT.

This clone showed up just once. V and J are TRBV27 and TRBJ2-1; possible D gene TRBD2, 6 bases. This CDR3 comprises 13 residues. Trimming cost V 0 bases and J 6 bases, with 6 bases left between them. The germline gives CDR1 MNHEY, CDR2 SMNVEV (reference sequence). The CDR3 protein is CASSLSGGNEQFF. The CDR3 region has the DNA TGTGCCAGCAGTTTATCGGGGGGCAATGAGCAGTTCTTC.